The subject of this entry is one TCR beta chain. The sample comes from a study of blood T cell repertoires in COVID-19. About the study: Sources were T cells, B-cell-depleted T cells, or PBMCs; the material itself was cDNA or gDNA.

In the authors' methods: Reference gene primer amplification in the assay estimated nucleated cell counts. Only in-frame clones appear in the TCRdb table, and some are missing; sequencing was by immunoSEQ multiplex PCR. The DNA was the basis for D and trimming; V, J and clone size are from that table. The data show under 200,000 clones, 85% seen once. The Seattle site enrolled patients during active infection and followed them longitudinally. Trimming removed 3 bases from V and 2 bases from J, with 7 bases in between. The CDR3 sequence is 14 residues long. The germline CDR1 and CDR2 sequences are LNHDA and SQIVND (reference sequence).

The TCR originated in a woman aged 45-65 years with COVID-19, enrolled during active disease. Sequencing used peripheral blood. This chain connects TRBV19 to TRBJ2-2; D not resolved. This CDR3 is CASSIPKNTGELFF. CDR3 DNA sequence: TGTGCCAGTAGTATTCCTAAAAACACCGGGGAGCTGTTTTTT.